This record concerns one T cell receptor (beta chain) sequence. CDR1 and CDR2 (germline): MNHEY, SVGAGI. This CDR3 contains 14 residues. V shed 6 bases, J shed 5 bases, and the junction held 7 bases outside the gene matches. These data originate in a study of blood T cell repertoires in COVID-19. The overall study: COVID-19 samples collected from the United States, Italy and Spain covered acute and convalescent phases. PBMCs, B-cell-depleted T cells, or T cells were the source of the cDNA or gDNA that made up the material.

Original processing notes: Reference gene primer amplification gave nucleated cell count estimates. Repertoires were generated with immunoSEQ multiplex PCR, while TCRdb's copy carries only in-frame clones and drops some. The DNA was the basis for D and trimming; V, J and clone size are from that table. The table includes hundreds of thousands of clones, roughly nine tenths detected once. Sequenced material: PBMCs or T cells enriched from blood (not recorded which). The chain uses TRBV6-5 and TRBJ1-1; 9 bases fit TRBD1. This TCR was recovered from a woman between 25 and 40 years old who had recovered from COVID-19. CDR3 loop: CASSPDRGGTEAFF. CDR3 DNA: TGTGCCAGCAGCCCGGACAGGGGTGGAACTGAAGCTTTCTTT.